Following are 21 T cell receptor beta chains from one sample sequenced in a study of CD8 T cells in ankylosing spondylitis. TCRdb reprocessed the 5' RACE reads via MiXCR and lists one record per CDR3 protein. The table records under 300,000 distinct CDR3 sequences, around 7.8% of them present only once. The sample consisted of blood, either unsorted or a sorted T cell fraction (not recorded which). The receptors here all came from a male donor with ankylosing spondylitis or in good health (not recorded which).

This clonotype came up many times. V gene TRBV4-2 combines with J gene TRBJ1-1; perhaps TRBD1 as D (5 bases). V was pared by 7 bases and J by 3 bases, with 9 bases between. The CDR3 covers 12 residues. The germline gives CDR1 LGHNA, CDR2 YNFKEQ. The CDR3 DNA reads TGTGCCAGCAAGGGGAGTTACACTGAAGCTTTCTTT. It translates to CASKGSYTEAFF.

Ten or more counts support this clonotype. J is TRBJ2-7 and V is TRBV20-1, with D possibly being TRBD1 or TRBD2 (6 bases each). CDR1 is DFQATT and CDR2 is SNEGSKA in the germline V gene (reference sequence). This CDR3 is built from 14 residues. Deletions cut 0 bases from V and 2 bases from J, with 11 bases between. This CDR3 reads CSARDRGETYEQYF. The CDR3 DNA follows: TGCAGTGCTAGAGATAGGGGGGAAACCTACGAGCAGTACTTC.

The chain couples TRBV7-8 to TRBJ2-2; TRBD2 agrees at 12 bases. Germline CDR1 reads SGHVS; CDR2 reads FQNEAQ. The CDR3 loop spans 17 amino acids. V shed 2 bases and J 7 bases; nucleotides not matched to a gene: 8. In nucleotides, the CDR3 is TGTGCCAGCAGCTTACTATCTAGCGGGGGGGCTAACGGGGAGCTGTTTTTT. It specifies CASSLLSSGGANGELFF.

CDR3 loop: CAWDSSYEQYF. DNA of the CDR3: TGTGCCTGGGACAGCTCCTACGAGCAGTACTTC. The chain has TRBV30 and TRBJ2-7; a weak D match, TRBD1 (5 bases). Germline CDR1 GTSNPN, CDR2 SVGIG (reference sequence). V lost 5 bases to trimming and J lost 0 bases, with 5 bases between them. The CDR3 length is 11 residues.

The chain recombines TRBV27 with TRBJ1-2; TRBD1 aligns across 9 bases. Germline values: CDR1 MNHEY, CDR2 SMNVEV (reference sequence). Trimming removed 5 bases from V and 3 bases from J; junction bases left unmatched: 16. The CDR3 is 18 residues long. This chain's CDR3 is CASSGSQTGGGFHYGYTF. CDR3 coding DNA: TGTGCCAGCAGTGGATCTCAGACAGGGGGAGGCTTCCACTATGGCTACACCTTC.

This clonotype was counted many times. The chain recombines TRBV18 with TRBJ2-3; 13 nucleotides align to TRBD2. Per the germline V gene, CDR1 is KGHSH and CDR2 is LQKENI. This CDR3 has 18 amino acids. The J segment lost 4 bases and the V segment lost 3 bases, leaving 10 bases of the junction unmatched. The CDR3 region is CASSPWTSGSWGPDTQYF. The CDR3 nucleotides are TGTGCCAGCTCACCCTGGACTAGCGGGAGCTGGGGGCCAGATACGCAGTATTTT.

This clonotype was recorded at least ten times. The V and J genes are TRBV4-3 and TRBJ2-2, with TRBD1 matching 9 bases. This CDR3 contains 16 residues. The junction had 6 bases not matched to a gene; V was cut back by 1 base and J by 6 bases. Germline values: CDR1 LGHNA, CDR2 YSLEER. The CDR3 DNA sequence: TGCGCCAGCAGCCAAGTAGTCGGGACAGGGTCCGGGGAGCTGTTTTTT. This codes for CASSQVVGTGSGELFF.

This clonotype was counted a few times. This chain uses TRBV19 with TRBJ1-2; D is undetermined. CDR3 length equals 11 residues. The V end lost 7 bases, the J end lost 4 bases, and 7 bases lay between the germline ends. CDR1 is LNHDA, CDR2 SQIVND, per germline (reference sequence). The CDR3 spells CASTTGYGYTF. The CDR3 nucleotides are TGTGCCAGTACCACGGGCTATGGCTACACCTTC.

CDR3: CASSYRTDTDTQYF. The DNA of the CDR3 is TGTGCCAGCAGCTACCGGACAGACACAGATACGCAGTATTTT. The V gene is TRBV7-9, the J gene TRBJ2-3; tentatively, D is TRBD1 (6 bases). The germline gives CDR1 SEHNR, CDR2 FQNEAQ (reference sequence). This CDR3 has 14 residues. Trimming removed 4 bases from V and 2 bases from J, with 10 bases in between. The variable domain in full, with the rest retrieved from reference TRBV7-9 and TRBJ2-3, is DTGVSQNPRHKITKRGQNVTFRCDPISEHNRLYWYRQTLGQGPEFLTYFQNEAQLEKSRLLSDRFSAERPKGSFSTLEIQRTEQGDSAMYLCASSYRTDTDTQYFGPGTRLTVL.

This clonotype was counted ten times or more. This rearrangement joins TRBV6-2 or TRBV6-3 to TRBJ2-7, with 8 bases that match TRBD1. The CDR3 spans 16 residues. V gave up 5 bases and J gave up 5 bases; unmatched junction bases: 14. Per germline, CDR1 MNHEY and CDR2 SVGEGT. The CDR3 DNA is TGTGCCAGCAGTGACAGGGGCGGAGATACGACGGACGAGCAGTACTTC. As protein: CASSDRGGDTTDEQYF.

The chain uses TRBV20-1 and TRBJ2-3; TRBD1 or TRBD2 may be the D gene (5 bases each). Trimming removed 1 base at V and 0 bases at J, with 8 bases between. This CDR3 region has 14 residues. From germline, CDR1 is DFQATT and CDR2 SNEGSKA (reference sequence). CDR3 sequence: CSARVRDSTDTQYF. The CDR3 nucleotides read TGCAGTGCTAGAGTCCGGGACAGCACAGATACGCAGTATTTT.

In regard to this clonotype: A read error is possible here, since a much larger clone lies one base away. The CDR3 coding sequence is TGCGCCAGCAGCTTGGACGGTGAAGCTTTCTTT. Its translation is CASSLDGEAFF. V usage is TRBV5-1 and J usage is TRBJ1-1; D not resolved. The CDR3 totals 11 residues. CDR1 SGHRS and CDR2 YFSETQ come from the germline V gene. Trimming took 0 bases from V and 7 from J, leaving 4 bases between them.

There are many counts of this clonotype. This chain uses TRBV7-9 with TRBJ2-1; 11 bases are a match to TRBD1. This CDR3 spans 17 amino acids. J was trimmed by 5 bases and V by 3 bases; bases with no gene match: 9. Per germline, CDR1 SEHNR and CDR2 FQNEAQ (reference sequence). This chain's CDR3 is CASSLDPTGQGDNEQFF. In nucleotides, the CDR3 is TGTGCCAGCAGCTTGGACCCCACGGGACAGGGGGACAATGAGCAGTTCTTC.

This clonotype was seen only a few times. J is TRBJ2-7 and V is TRBV9; 8 bases are shared with TRBD2. The germline V gene has CDR1 SGDLS and CDR2 YYNGEE. V lost 0 bases and J lost 1; bases outside the gene matches: 3. CDR3 length: 15 residues. The CDR3 here is CASSVELAGSYEQYF. CDR3 nucleotides: TGTGCCAGCAGCGTAGAATTAGCGGGGTCCTACGAGCAGTACTTC. The complete variable domain, with remaining parts taken from reference TRBV9 and TRBJ2-7, reads DSGVTQTPKHLITATGQRVTLRCSPRSGDLSVYWYQQSLDQGLQFLIQYYNGEERAKGNILERFSAQQFPDLHSELNLSSLELGDSALYFCASSVELAGSYEQYFGPGTRLTVT.

This clonotype was seen at least ten times. V and J are TRBV20-1 and TRBJ1-1, with no clear D. The length of the CDR3 is 12 residues. With 3 bases removed from V and 6 bases from J, the gap between germline ends came to 11 bases. Per the germline V gene, CDR1 is DFQATT and CDR2 is SNEGSKA (reference sequence). CDR3 sequence reads: CSASPRVSEAFF. In nucleotides, the CDR3 is TGCAGTGCTAGCCCTCGAGTCTCTGAAGCTTTCTTT.

This clonotype was counted ten times or more. The CDR3 loop reads CASREGTSLNTGELFF. In DNA form, the CDR3 reads TGTGCCAGCAGGGAAGGGACTAGCCTGAACACCGGGGAGCTGTTTTTT. The rearrangement joins TRBV7-2 to TRBJ2-2; 9 nucleotides line up with TRBD2. Germline V CDR1 and CDR2: SGHTA, FQGNSA. V lost 6 bases, J lost 1 base, and 6 bases stayed unmatched. This CDR3 region has 16 residues.

This clonotype was counted many times. The J gene is TRBJ1-1, the V gene TRBV30; D unclear. V gave up 4 bases and J gave up 5 bases, with 11 bases separating them. The CDR3 spans 12 residues. The germline V gene encodes CDR1 GTSNPN and CDR2 SVGIG (reference sequence). Here the CDR3 DNA reads TGTGCCTGGATCCCCTCCACGACTGAAGCTTTCTTT. Translated: CAWIPSTTEAFF. Full variable domain (outside the CDR3, taken from reference TRBV30 and TRBJ1-1): SQTIHQWPATLVQPVGSPLSLECTVEGTSNPNLYWYRQAAGRGLQLLFYSVGIGQISSEVPQNLSASRPQDRQFILSSKKLLLSDSGFYLCAWIPSTTEAFFGQGTRLTVV.

Only a few counts were recorded for this clonotype. This chain uses TRBV7-2 with TRBJ1-4, with D tentatively TRBD1 (6 bases). The CDR3 extends over 15 amino acids. CDR1 is SGHTA, CDR2 FQGNSA, per germline. The ends were cut back, 3 bases at V and 13 bases at J, with 21 bases in the middle. The CDR3 here is CASSLDTGLDRGLFF. CDR3 DNA sequence: TGTGCCAGCAGCTTGGACACAGGGTTAGATCGAGGACTGTTTTTT.

The V gene is TRBV7-2, the J gene TRBJ1-1, with D possibly TRBD1 on 5 matching bases. Per germline, CDR1 SGHTA and CDR2 FQGNSA. Trimming removed 7 bases at V and 6 bases at J, with 24 bases between. The CDR3 is 16 amino acids. The CDR3 coding sequence is TGTGCCAGCACCCCGTGGGAGACAGCCCCGAAAGCTGAAGCTTTCTTT. Its translation is CASTPWETAPKAEAFF.

Many counts were recorded for this clonotype. The chain has TRBV12-3 or TRBV12-4 and TRBJ2-1, with 7 bases lining up with TRBD1. V shed 1 base and J 8 bases; nucleotides not matched to a gene: 2. The CDR3 is made up of 13 amino acids. The CDR3 DNA follows: TGTGCCAGCAGTTTAGGGCAGGGGGATGAGCAGTTCTTC. Its translation is CASSLGQGDEQFF.

At least ten counts were recorded for this clonotype. J is TRBJ2-2 and V is TRBV20-1; 7 bases match TRBD2. The CDR3 contains 13 residues. The trim removed 3 bases at V and 6 bases at J, leaving 4 bases unmatched. Germline CDR1 reads DFQATT; CDR2 reads SNEGSKA (reference sequence). CDR3 DNA sequence: TGCAGTGCTAGCGGGAGGTTATCCGGGGAGCTGTTTTTT. Translation gives CSASGRLSGELFF.